One sample yielded the 24 T cell receptor beta chains listed below, sequenced in a study of monozygotic twins with cystic fibrosis. Generated by immunoSEQ multiplex PCR, the TCRdb table keeps only in-frame clones and is missing some. The sample records around 14,000 clones, roughly 98% being singletons. Sequencing was carried out using blood. The receptors here all came from a girl aged 2-10 years with cystic fibrosis.

V gene TRBV20-1 combines with J gene TRBJ1-1; D may be TRBD1 (6 bases). This CDR3 comprises 11 residues. Trimming took 5 bases from V and 3 from J, leaving 7 bases between them. In germline, CDR1 is DFQATT, CDR2 SNEGSKA (reference sequence). The CDR3 DNA reads TGCAGTGCTGCAGGGGACACTGAAGCTTTCTTT. Its translation: CSAAGDTEAFF.

J is TRBJ2-3 and V is TRBV7-9; 10 nucleotides align to TRBD1. The CDR3 length is 15 residues. The V gene end was trimmed by 4 bases and the J gene end by 6 bases; junction bases not matched to a gene: 7. Germline CDR1 SEHNR, CDR2 FQNEAQ (reference sequence). The CDR3 DNA follows: TGTGCCAGCAGCTCCCGACAGGGGGCTGTGGATACGCAGTATTTT. Its protein product is CASSSRQGAVDTQYF.

The CDR3 bases are TGTGCCAGCAGCCCCTACAGGGCAGGCCGCAATGAGCAGTTCTTC. The encoded protein is CASSPYRAGRNEQFF. The rearrangement joins TRBV9 to TRBJ2-1, with D possibly matching TRBD1 (6 bases). The CDR3 is 15 residues long. The germline V and J ends were trimmed by 4 bases and 6 bases, with 17 bases remaining between them. Germline V gives CDR1 SGDLS, CDR2 YYNGEE.

The chain has TRBV11-2 and TRBJ2-7; the D is unclear. The CDR3 is 15 amino acids. Trimming took 5 bases from V and 7 from J, leaving 21 bases between them. The germline CDR1 and CDR2 sequences are SGHAT and FQNNGV. The CDR3 is CASSAFSPPLGEQYF. The CDR3 DNA is TGTGCCAGCAGCGCATTTTCCCCCCCCTTGGGAGAGCAGTACTTC.

This chain uses TRBV30 with TRBJ1-1; D might be TRBD1 (5 bases). This CDR3 is built from 11 residues. V lost 5 bases to trimming and J lost 5 bases, with 9 bases between them. The germline CDR1 and CDR2 sequences are GTSNPN and SVGIG (reference sequence). The CDR3 region is CAWGALTEAFF. The CDR3 coding sequence is TGTGCCTGGGGGGCGCTGACTGAAGCTTTCTTT.

The V gene is TRBV4-1, the J gene TRBJ2-5; a weak D match, TRBD1 (6 bases). Germline V gene lookup returns CDR1 MGHRA and CDR2 YSYEKL. V was shortened by 0 bases and J by 4 bases, with 18 bases between the two germline ends. The CDR3 spans 17 residues. The CDR3: CASSQDSTGSPRETQYF. CDR3 DNA: TGCGCCAGCAGCCAAGATTCCACAGGGTCCCCAAGAGAGACCCAGTACTTC.

The V and J genes are TRBV7-8 and TRBJ1-2, with 10 positions matching TRBD1. V shed 4 bases, J shed 4 bases, and the junction held 9 bases outside the gene matches. This CDR3 has 16 amino acids. Germline V gene lookup returns CDR1 SGHVS and CDR2 FQNEAQ. This CDR3 is CASSSTTGGLGYGYTF. The CDR3 bases are TGTGCCAGCAGCTCAACGACAGGGGGCCTTGGCTATGGCTACACCTTC.

The chain joins TRBV18 to TRBJ1-1, with TRBD1 as a possible D gene (6 bases). The CDR3 covers 15 residues. V lost 3 bases and J lost 2, with 13 bases in between. The V gene's germline CDR1 is KGHSH and CDR2 LQKENI. The CDR3 spells CASSPPKGGNTEAFF. DNA of the CDR3: TGTGCCAGCTCACCGCCGAAGGGGGGCAACACTGAAGCTTTCTTT.

In its sample, this clone was seen once. The V and J genes are TRBV5-1 and TRBJ1-4; a weak D match, TRBD1 (6 bases). V gave up 2 bases and J gave up 7 bases, with 12 bases separating them. The germline gives CDR1 SGHRS, CDR2 YFSETQ. The CDR3 has 14 residues. The CDR3 is CASSLGGNSEKLFF. CDR3 bases: TGCGCCAGCAGCTTAGGGGGTAATAGTGAAAAACTGTTTTTT.

This clone was seen only once. This chain connects TRBV7-2 to TRBJ2-5, with a weak D call TRBD1 (5 bases). This CDR3 has 14 residues. Germline assignment: CDR1 SGHTA and CDR2 FQGNSA. Trimming took 1 base from V and 5 from J, leaving 11 bases between them. CDR3: CASSLDHRRETQYF. In DNA form, the CDR3 reads TGTGCCAGCAGCTTAGACCACAGGCGTGAGACCCAGTACTTC.

The genes are TRBV6-5 and TRBJ2-5; D remains unclear. The V gene's germline CDR1 is MNHEY and CDR2 SVGAGI. V was trimmed by 6 bases and J by 4 bases, leaving 6 bases between them. The CDR3 length is 11 residues. The CDR3 loop is CASSIRETQYF. The CDR3 bases are TGTGCCAGCAGCATAAGAGAGACCCAGTACTTC.

The rearrangement links TRBV5-1 to TRBJ2-7, with D possibly being TRBD1 (6 bases). The CDR3 contains 14 residues. Germline values: CDR1 SGHRS, CDR2 YFSETQ. V gave up 0 bases and J gave up 4 bases, with 11 bases separating them. CDR3 protein: CASSLGQDIYEQYF. In nucleotides, the CDR3 is TGCGCCAGCAGCTTGGGACAGGATATTTACGAGCAGTACTTC.

The chain uses TRBV5-4 and TRBJ2-3; unclear D gene. The CDR3 loop spans 16 amino acids. Germline loops: CDR1 SGHNT, CDR2 YYREEE (reference sequence). V was trimmed by 4 bases and J by 2 bases, leaving 17 bases between them. In DNA form, the CDR3 reads TGTGCCAGCAGCCAACCCGGACCAGGCGTCACAGATACGCAGTATTTT. It encodes CASSQPGPGVTDTQYF.

The J gene is TRBJ2-3, the V gene TRBV10-1; TRBD2 matches 9 bases. This CDR3 is 16 amino acids long. With V trimmed by 2 bases and J by 3 bases, 6 bases remained unmatched. Per germline, CDR1 WNHNN and CDR2 SYGVQD (reference sequence). The CDR3 bases are TGCGCCAGCAGTGAGGGGGTTCTAGCGGGAACAGATACGCAGTATTTT. Translated, it gives CASSEGVLAGTDTQYF.

Turning to this clone: The junction differs from germline at one of its ends, possibly a read error. The V and J genes are TRBV19 and TRBJ1-5; D gene unclear. The CDR3 sequence is 14 residues long. CDR1 and CDR2 (germline): LNHDA, SQIVND (reference sequence). The chain's CDR3 is CASSLDARNQPQHF. Here the CDR3 DNA reads TGTGCCAGTAGTTTAGACGCCCGCAATCAGCCCCAGCATTTT. The full variable domain, completed using reference TRBV19 and TRBJ1-5, is DGGITQSPKYLFRKEGQNVTLSCEQNLNHDAMYWYRQDPGQGLRLIYYSQIVNDFQKGDIAEGYSVSREKKESFPLTVTSAQKNPTAFYLCASSLDARNQPQHFGDGTRLSIL.

This chain uses TRBV7-2 with TRBJ1-1, with D uncertain. Germline CDR1 reads SGHTA; CDR2 reads FQGNSA. V was clipped by 3 bases and J by 0 bases, with 8 bases between them. The CDR3 is 14 residues long. CDR3: CASSFRNMNTEAFF. The CDR3 coding sequence is TGTGCCAGCAGCTTTCGAAATATGAACACTGAAGCTTTCTTT.

The chain joins TRBV28 to TRBJ2-7; 12 bases are a match to TRBD1. After removal of 6 bases from V and 5 bases from J, the junction contained 8 bases not matched to a gene. The V gene's germline CDR1 is MDHEN and CDR2 SYDVKM. The CDR3 has 15 residues. The CDR3 nucleotides are TGTGCCAGCAGCGGGGACAGGGGGCTTAGGAACGAGCAGTACTTC. It codes for CASSGDRGLRNEQYF.

This chain connects TRBV7-9 to TRBJ2-1, with a tentative D call TRBD2 (6 bases). The CDR3 contains 15 residues. The germline gives CDR1 SEHNR, CDR2 FQNEAQ (reference sequence). Trimming cost V 5 bases and J 7 bases, with 18 bases left between them. CDR3 in DNA: TGTGCCAGCAGCCTTAGCGGAGACCCGAGAAATGAGCAGTTCTTC. It translates to CASSLSGDPRNEQFF.

The J gene is TRBJ1-2, the V gene TRBV10-3, with unresolved D. Germline assignment: CDR1 ENHRY and CDR2 SYGVKD. The CDR3 spans 12 residues. The V end lost 4 bases, the J end lost 2 bases, and 5 bases lay between the germline ends. The CDR3 sequence: CAISVQNYGYTF. The CDR3 DNA follows: TGTGCCATCAGTGTACAGAACTATGGCTACACCTTC.

The V gene is TRBV30, the J gene TRBJ1-2; weak D call: TRBD1 (6 bases). This CDR3 has 14 amino acids. Germline V gene lookup returns CDR1 GTSNPN and CDR2 SVGIG (reference sequence). The ends were cut back, 7 bases at V and 4 bases at J, with 19 bases in the middle. As DNA, the CDR3 is TGTGCCTACCAGTTCCCAGGACAGCTCTATGGCTACACCTTC. Translating it yields CAYQFPGQLYGYTF.

This clone was seen a single time. The chain carries TRBV10-3 and TRBJ1-2; D is unresolved. This CDR3 spans 15 amino acids. V lost 2 bases and J 4 bases, leaving 14 bases between the germline ends. Germline assignment: CDR1 ENHRY and CDR2 SYGVKD. This CDR3 is CAISEPGRGAYGYTF. The DNA of the CDR3 is TGTGCCATCAGTGAGCCCGGACGGGGAGCCTATGGCTACACCTTC.

This sequence joins TRBV4-2 and TRBJ1-1; 11 bases are shared with TRBD1. The CDR3 extends over 13 amino acids. Germline CDR1 LGHNA, CDR2 YNFKEQ. The V gene end was trimmed by 4 bases and the J gene end by 8 bases; junction bases not matched to a gene: 3. In nucleotides, the CDR3 is TGTGCCAGCAGCCCGGGGACAGGGGGAGAAGCTTTCTTT. It is translated as CASSPGTGGEAFF.

The chain joins TRBV7-9 to TRBJ2-1; possibly TRBD2 for D (6 bases). CDR3 length: 13 amino acids. V gave up 1 base and J gave up 7 bases, with 8 bases separating them. The germline CDR1 and CDR2 sequences are SEHNR and FQNEAQ (reference sequence). The CDR3 spells CASSLDAGNEQFF. The CDR3, as DNA: TGTGCCAGCAGCTTAGATGCGGGGAATGAGCAGTTCTTC.

The J gene is TRBJ1-1, the V gene TRBV19; a weak D match, TRBD1 (5 bases). Germline V gene sequence: CDR1 LNHDA, CDR2 SQIVND (reference sequence). Trimming removed 3 bases from V and 3 bases from J, with 8 bases in between. The CDR3 spans 13 residues. The CDR3 nucleotides are TGTGCCAGTAGTATGAAAGGGGACACTGAAGCTTTCTTT. Amino acids: CASSMKGDTEAFF. Complete variable domain (other parts from reference TRBV19 and TRBJ1-1): DGGITQSPKYLFRKEGQNVTLSCEQNLNHDAMYWYRQDPGQGLRLIYYSQIVNDFQKGDIAEGYSVSREKKESFPLTVTSAQKNPTAFYLCASSMKGDTEAFFGQGTRLTVV.